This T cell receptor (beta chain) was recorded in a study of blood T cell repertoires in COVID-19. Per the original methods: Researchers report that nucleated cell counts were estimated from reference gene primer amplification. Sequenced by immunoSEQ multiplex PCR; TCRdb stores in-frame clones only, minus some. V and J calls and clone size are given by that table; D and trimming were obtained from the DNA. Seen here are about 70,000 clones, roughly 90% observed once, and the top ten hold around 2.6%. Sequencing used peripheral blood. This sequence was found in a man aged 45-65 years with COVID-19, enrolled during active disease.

The CDR3 loop is CASNGPANTEAFF. The CDR3 DNA reads TGTGCCAGCAATGGCCCTGCGAACACTGAAGCTTTCTTT. The chain links TRBV12-3 or TRBV12-4 to TRBJ1-1; D is ambiguous. Trimming took 7 bases from V and 1 from J, leaving 10 bases between them. The CDR3 loop spans 13 amino acids.